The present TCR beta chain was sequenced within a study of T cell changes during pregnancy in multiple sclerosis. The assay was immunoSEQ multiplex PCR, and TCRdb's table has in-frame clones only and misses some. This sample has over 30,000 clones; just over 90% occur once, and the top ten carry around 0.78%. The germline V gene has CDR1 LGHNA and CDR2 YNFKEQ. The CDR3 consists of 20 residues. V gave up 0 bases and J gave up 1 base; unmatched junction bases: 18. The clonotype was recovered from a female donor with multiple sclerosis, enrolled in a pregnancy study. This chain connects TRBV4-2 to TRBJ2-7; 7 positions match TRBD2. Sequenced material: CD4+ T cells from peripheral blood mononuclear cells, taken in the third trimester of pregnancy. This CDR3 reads CASSQDIGLNTGGISYEQYF. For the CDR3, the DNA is TGTGCCAGCAGCCAAGACATCGGCCTTAATACGGGAGGAATTTCCTACGAGCAGTACTTC.